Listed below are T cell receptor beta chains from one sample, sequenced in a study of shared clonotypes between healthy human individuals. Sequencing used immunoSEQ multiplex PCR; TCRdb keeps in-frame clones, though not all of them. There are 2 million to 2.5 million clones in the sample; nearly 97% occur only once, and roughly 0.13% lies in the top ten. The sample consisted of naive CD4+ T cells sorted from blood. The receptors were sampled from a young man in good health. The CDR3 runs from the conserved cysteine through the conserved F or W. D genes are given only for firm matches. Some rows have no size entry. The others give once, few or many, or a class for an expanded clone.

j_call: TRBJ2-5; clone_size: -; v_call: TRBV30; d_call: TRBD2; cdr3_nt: TGTGCCTGGAAGTCTAGCGGTGAGACCCAGTACTTC; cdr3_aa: CAWKSSGETQYF
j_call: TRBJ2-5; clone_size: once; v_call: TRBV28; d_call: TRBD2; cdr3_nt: TGTGCCAGCAAGTCGGGGGGCCAAGAGACCCAGTACTTC; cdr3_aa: CASKSGGQETQYF
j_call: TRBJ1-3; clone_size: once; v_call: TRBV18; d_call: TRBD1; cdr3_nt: TGTGCCAGCTCAGGACAGGCGAGCTCTGGAAACACCATATATTTT; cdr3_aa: CASSGQASSGNTIYF
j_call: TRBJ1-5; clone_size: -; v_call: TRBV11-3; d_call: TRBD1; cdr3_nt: TGTGCCAGCAGCCGAGCGGGGGACAGGGGGAAGCCCCAGCATTTT; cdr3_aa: CASSRAGDRGKPQHF
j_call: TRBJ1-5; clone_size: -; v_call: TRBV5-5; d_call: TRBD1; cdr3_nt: TGTGCCAGCAGCCTCACAGGGGGTTCTAATCAGCCCCAGCATTTT; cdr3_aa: CASSLTGGSNQPQHF
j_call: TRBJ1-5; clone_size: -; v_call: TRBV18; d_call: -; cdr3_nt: TGTGCCAGCTCACCCAAGGACGGGCCTAGCAATCAGCCCCAGCATTTT; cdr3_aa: CASSPKDGPSNQPQHF
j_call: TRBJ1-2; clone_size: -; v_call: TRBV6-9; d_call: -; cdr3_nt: TGTGCCAGCAGTTATTCCCCAGATGTCTCGGGCTACACCTTC; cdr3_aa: CASSYSPDVSGYTF
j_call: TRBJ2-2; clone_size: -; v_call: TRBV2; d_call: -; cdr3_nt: TGTGCCAGCAGTTCACAGGGATTAGGGGAGCTGTTTTTT; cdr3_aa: CASSSQGLGELFF
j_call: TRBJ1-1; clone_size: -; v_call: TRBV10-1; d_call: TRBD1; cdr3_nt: TGCGCCAGCAGTTCGACAGGGAACATCGGTGCTTTCTTT; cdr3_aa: CASSSTGNIGAFF
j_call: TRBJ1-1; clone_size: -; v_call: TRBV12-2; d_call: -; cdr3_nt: TGTGCAAGTCGCTTATCCGGGACAGCCGAAGCTTTCTTT; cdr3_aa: CASRLSGTAEAFF
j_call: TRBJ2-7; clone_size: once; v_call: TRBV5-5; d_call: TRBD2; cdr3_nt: TGTGCCAGCAGCACGGGACTAGGTTACGAGCAGTACTTC; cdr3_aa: CASSTGLGYEQYF
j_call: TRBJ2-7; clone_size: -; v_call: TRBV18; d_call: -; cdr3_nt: TGTGCCAGCTCACCAATTTCCGGGGACTCGGGCTCCTACGAGCAGTACTTC; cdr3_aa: CASSPISGDSGSYEQYF
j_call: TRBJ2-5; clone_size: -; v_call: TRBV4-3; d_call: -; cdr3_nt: TGCGCCAGCAGCCAGCTGCCCGGGGAGACCCAGTACTTC; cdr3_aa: CASSQLPGETQYF
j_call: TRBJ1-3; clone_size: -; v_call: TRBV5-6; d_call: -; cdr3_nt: TGTGCCAGCAGCTTCTCTGGAAACACCATATATTTT; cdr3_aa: CASSFSGNTIYF
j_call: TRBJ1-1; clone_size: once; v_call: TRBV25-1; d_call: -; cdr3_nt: TGTGCCAGCAGTGATCCCAGGAGTTTGAACACTGAAGCTTTCTTT; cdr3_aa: CASSDPRSLNTEAFF
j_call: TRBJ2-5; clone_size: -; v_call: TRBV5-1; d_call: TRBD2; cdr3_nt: TGCGCCAGCAGCACCGGACTAGCGGTAGGAGAGACCCAGTACTTC; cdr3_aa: CASSTGLAVGETQYF
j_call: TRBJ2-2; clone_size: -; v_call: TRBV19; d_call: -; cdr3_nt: TGTGCCAGTAGTGCACAGGTCAACACCGGGGAGCTGTTTTTT; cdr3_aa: CASSAQVNTGELFF
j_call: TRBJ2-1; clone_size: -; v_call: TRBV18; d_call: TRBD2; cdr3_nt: TGTGCCAGCTCACCAGGAGCGGGGGGGAATGAGCAGTTCTTC; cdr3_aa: CASSPGAGGNEQFF
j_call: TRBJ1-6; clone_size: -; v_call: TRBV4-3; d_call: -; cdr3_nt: TGCGCCAGCAGCCAAGATACAGGGTTGGCACCCCTCCACTTT; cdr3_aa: CASSQDTGLAPLHF
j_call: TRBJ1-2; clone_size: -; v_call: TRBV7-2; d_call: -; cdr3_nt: TGTGCCAGCAGATTAGGACGGGGGGGAGACAACTATGGCTACACCTTC; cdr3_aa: CASRLGRGGDNYGYTF
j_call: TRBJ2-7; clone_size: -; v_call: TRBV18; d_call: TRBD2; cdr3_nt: TGTGCCAGCTCACCACTAGCGGGGAATTACTACGAGCAGTACTTC; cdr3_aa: CASSPLAGNYYEQYF
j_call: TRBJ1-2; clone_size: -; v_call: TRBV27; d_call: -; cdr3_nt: TGTGCCAGTGGGGCTCTGGACTATGGCTACACCTTC; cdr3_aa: CASGALDYGYTF
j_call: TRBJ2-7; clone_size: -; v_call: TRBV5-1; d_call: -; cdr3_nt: TGCGCCAGCAGCTTTTGGGATCCCTACGAGCAGTACTTC; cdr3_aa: CASSFWDPYEQYF
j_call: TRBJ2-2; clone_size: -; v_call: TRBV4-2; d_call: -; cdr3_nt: TGTGCCAGCAGCCAAGTAAGCTCCGACACCGGGGAGCTGTTTTTT; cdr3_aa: CASSQVSSDTGELFF
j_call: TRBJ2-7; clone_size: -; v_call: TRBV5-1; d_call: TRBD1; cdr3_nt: TGCGCCAGCAGCCCGGGGGACAGGGGTCCCGAGCAGTACTTC; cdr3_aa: CASSPGDRGPEQYF
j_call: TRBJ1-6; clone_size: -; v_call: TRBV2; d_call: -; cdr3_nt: TGTGCCAGCAGTGTAAGATTATTAACCTCCTATAATTCACCCCTCCACTTT; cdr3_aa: CASSVRLLTSYNSPLHF
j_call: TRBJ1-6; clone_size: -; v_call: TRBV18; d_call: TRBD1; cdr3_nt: TGTGCCAGCTCACCCTCGGGACAGGGTTTGAACTCACCCCTCCACTTT; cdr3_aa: CASSPSGQGLNSPLHF
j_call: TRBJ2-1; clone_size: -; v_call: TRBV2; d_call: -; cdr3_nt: TGTGCCAGCAGGGGGTACAGCAACAATGAGCAGTTCTTC; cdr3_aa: CASRGYSNNEQFF
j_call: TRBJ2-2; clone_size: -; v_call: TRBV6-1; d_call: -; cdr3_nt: TGTGCCAGCAGTGAACAGCCGAGCACCGGGGAGCTGTTTTTT; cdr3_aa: CASSEQPSTGELFF
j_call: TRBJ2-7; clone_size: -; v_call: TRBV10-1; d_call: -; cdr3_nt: TGCGCCAGCAGTGTCGGCAGGGGCTACGAGCAGTACTTC; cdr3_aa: CASSVGRGYEQYF
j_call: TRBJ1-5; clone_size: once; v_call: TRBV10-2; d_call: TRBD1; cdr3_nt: TGCGCCAGCAGTTTATTCGGACAGGGAACGGATCAGCCCCAGCATTTT; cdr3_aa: CASSLFGQGTDQPQHF
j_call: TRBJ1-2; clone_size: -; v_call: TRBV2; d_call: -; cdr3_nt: TGTGCCAGCACTCCCGGGACTGCCATCTATGGCTACACCTTC; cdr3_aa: CASTPGTAIYGYTF
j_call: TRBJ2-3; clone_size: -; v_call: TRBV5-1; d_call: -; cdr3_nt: TGCGCCAGCAGCTTAGATACCGGTCGTTCCTCTACGCAGTATTTT; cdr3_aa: CASSLDTGRSSTQYF
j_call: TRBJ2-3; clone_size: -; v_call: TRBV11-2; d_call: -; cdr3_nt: TGTGCCAGCAGCTTCCCTGGGGCGGGCACAGATACGCAGTATTTT; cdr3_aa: CASSFPGAGTDTQYF
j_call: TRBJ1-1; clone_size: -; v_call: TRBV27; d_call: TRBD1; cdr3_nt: TGTGCCAGCAGTCCGTCCGGGACAGGGGACACTGAAGCTTTCTTT; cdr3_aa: CASSPSGTGDTEAFF
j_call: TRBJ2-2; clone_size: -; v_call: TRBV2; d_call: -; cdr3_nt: TGTGCCAGCAGCGCTGGTCTGAGCACCGGGGAGCTGTTTTTT; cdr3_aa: CASSAGLSTGELFF
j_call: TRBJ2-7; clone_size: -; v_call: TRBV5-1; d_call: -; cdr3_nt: TGCGCCAGCAGCTTGGTTGGCGGGACCTACGAGCAGTACTTC; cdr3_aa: CASSLVGGTYEQYF
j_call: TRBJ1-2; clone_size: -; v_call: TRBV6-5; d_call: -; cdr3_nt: TGTGCCAGCAGTTACAGCAGAAACTATGGCTACACCTTC; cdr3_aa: CASSYSRNYGYTF
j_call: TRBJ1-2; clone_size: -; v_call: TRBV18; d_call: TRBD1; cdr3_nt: TGTGCCAGCTCCGAAAGACCGGGACAGGGGATTTTCGTCACCTTC; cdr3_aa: CASSERPGQGIFVTF
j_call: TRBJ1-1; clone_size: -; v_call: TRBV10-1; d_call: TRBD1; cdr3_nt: TGCGCCAGCAGCCCGGACAGGGGAAACACTGAAGCTTTCTTT; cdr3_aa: CASSPDRGNTEAFF
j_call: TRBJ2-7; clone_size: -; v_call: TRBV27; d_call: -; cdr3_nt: TGTGCCAGCAGCACCCCCTTGGGGGTACCCTACGAGCAGTACTTC; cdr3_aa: CASSTPLGVPYEQYF
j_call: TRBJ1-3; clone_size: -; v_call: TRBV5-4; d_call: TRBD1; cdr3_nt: TGTGCCAGCAGCCCAGGACAGGGGAGTTATGGAAACACCATATATTTT; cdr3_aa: CASSPGQGSYGNTIYF
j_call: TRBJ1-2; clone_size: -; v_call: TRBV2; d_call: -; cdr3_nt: TGTGCCAGCATACCCCATAAGGACTATGGCTACACCTTC; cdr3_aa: CASIPHKDYGYTF
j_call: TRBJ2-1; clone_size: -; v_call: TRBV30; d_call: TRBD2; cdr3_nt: TGTGCCTGGAGTCGGATCAGCGGGAGGGCGTTGAATGAGCAGTTCTTC; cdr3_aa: CAWSRISGRALNEQFF
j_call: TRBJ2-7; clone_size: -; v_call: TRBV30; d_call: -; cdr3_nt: TGTGCCTGGAGTGTAAAAGGGACCCACCCCCGCTACGAGCAGTACTTC; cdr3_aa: CAWSVKGTHPRYEQYF
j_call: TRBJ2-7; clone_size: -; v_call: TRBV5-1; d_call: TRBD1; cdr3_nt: TGCGCCAGTCAGACAGGGTACTCCTACGAGCAGTACTTC; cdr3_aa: CASQTGYSYEQYF
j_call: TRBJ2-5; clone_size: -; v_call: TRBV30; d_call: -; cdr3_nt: TGTGCCTGGAGTCTCGGTTACCAAGAGACCCAGTACTTC; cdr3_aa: CAWSLGYQETQYF
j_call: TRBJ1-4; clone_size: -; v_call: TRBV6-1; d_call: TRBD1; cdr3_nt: TGTGCCAGCACCGATCAACAGGGGATAAATGAAAAACTGTTTTTT; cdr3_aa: CASTDQQGINEKLFF
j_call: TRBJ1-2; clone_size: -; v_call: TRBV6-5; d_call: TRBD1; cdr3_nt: TGTGCCAGCAGTCAAGTAGGACAGGGCCATTATGGCTACACCTTC; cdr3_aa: CASSQVGQGHYGYTF
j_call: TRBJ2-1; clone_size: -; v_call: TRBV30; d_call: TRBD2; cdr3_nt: TGTGCCTGGAGTGGGGGCGGGACTAGCGGTTACAATGAGCAGTTCTTC; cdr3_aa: CAWSGGGTSGYNEQFF
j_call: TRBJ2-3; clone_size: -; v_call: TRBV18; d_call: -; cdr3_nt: TGTGCCAGCTCTAAGTCGGAGATTAGCACAGATACGCAGTATTTT; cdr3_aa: CASSKSEISTDTQYF